The 22 T cell receptor beta chains below were found in one sample sequenced in a study of cytomegalovirus exposure and HLA in healthy donors. TCRdb keeps only in-frame clones here, not all; method: immunoSEQ multiplex PCR. This sample has roughly 150,000 clones, with around 90% found just once. Sample: PBMCs. Receptor source: a woman younger than 35 in good health and CMV-seropositive.

The CDR3 loop reads CASSEKAMTSGRAEFF. The CDR3 DNA is TGTGCCAGCAGTGAAAAGGCGATGACTAGCGGGAGGGCCGAGTTCTTC. This chain links TRBV6-1 with TRBJ2-1, with 14 bases matching TRBD2. V gave up 2 bases and J gave up 14 bases; unmatched junction bases: 11. This CDR3 contains 16 residues. Germline V gives CDR1 MNHNS, CDR2 SASEGT.

The gene calls are TRBV5-6 and TRBJ1-1; D gene uncertain. Germline CDR1 is SGHDT and CDR2 is YYEEEE. V was clipped by 0 bases and J by 5 bases, with 14 bases between them. The CDR3 length is 15 residues. This CDR3 is CASSLEFQVATEAFF. CDR3 sequence (DNA): TGTGCCAGCAGCTTGGAGTTCCAGGTGGCAACTGAAGCTTTCTTT.

This clone was detected only a few times. The chain is built from TRBV7-2 and TRBJ1-2; 7 bases are shared with TRBD1. J lost 3 bases, V lost 5 bases, and 6 bases had no gene match. CDR3 size: 14 residues. From germline, CDR1 is SGHTA and CDR2 FQGNSA. CDR3 region: CASSPWTGDYGYTF. As DNA, the CDR3 is TGTGCCAGCAGCCCTTGGACAGGAGACTATGGCTACACCTTC. The full variable domain, with the rest looked up from reference TRBV7-2 and TRBJ1-2, is GAGVSQSPSNKVTEKGKDVELRCDPISGHTALYWYRQSLGQGLEFLIYFQGNSAPDKSGLPSDRFSAERTGGSVSTLTIQRTQQEDSAVYLCASSPWTGDYGYTFGSGTRLTVV.

V usage is TRBV28 and J usage is TRBJ2-7, with D possibly being TRBD2 (6 bases). Trimming left V 6 bases short and J 6 bases short, with 12 bases between. This CDR3 spans 12 amino acids. Germline CDR1 reads MDHEN; CDR2 reads SYDVKM. The CDR3 DNA is TGTGCCAGCAGACTCAACGGGGGCGAGCAGTACTTC. It translates to CASRLNGGEQYF.

J is TRBJ2-7 and V is TRBV2; TRBD1 is a possible D gene (5 bases). Germline CDR1 SNHLY, CDR2 FYNNEI. The CDR3 is 14 residues long. V was pared by 6 bases and J by 1 base, with 13 bases between. The CDR3, as DNA: TGTGCCAGCAGGGGTACAGGTAGTTCCTACGAGCAGTACTTC. It codes for CASRGTGSSYEQYF.

This rearrangement joins TRBV27 to TRBJ1-1; D remains unclear. Trimming took 2 bases from V and 2 from J, leaving 6 bases between them. Germline V CDR1 and CDR2: MNHEY, SMNVEV (reference sequence). The CDR3 totals 13 residues. CDR3 sequence (DNA): TGTGCCAGCAGTTTAACAGATAACACTGAAGCTTTCTTT. Translating gives CASSLTDNTEAFF.

This clone has more than one count but fewer than ten. V is TRBV30 and J is TRBJ1-1; 11 positions match TRBD1. The V segment lost 3 bases and the J segment 1 base; nucleotides outside the gene matches: 19. Germline-derived CDR1 and CDR2 are GTSNPN and SVGIG (reference sequence). The CDR3 is 20 amino acids. For the CDR3, the DNA is TGTGCCTGGAGACCCTATTCCGGGACAGGGGGGATGGAAGCGAACACTGAAGCTTTCTTT. It yields the protein CAWRPYSGTGGMEANTEAFF.

This sequence joins TRBV19 and TRBJ2-1, with 13 bases lining up with TRBD2. J was trimmed by 7 bases and V by 4 bases; bases with no gene match: 10. Germline CDR1 and CDR2: LNHDA and SQIVND (reference sequence). There are 17 residues in the CDR3. The CDR3 region is CASSRLAGGSLSNEQFF. The DNA of the CDR3 is TGTGCCAGTAGTAGACTAGCGGGAGGTTCCCTTTCTAATGAGCAGTTCTTC.

The rearrangement links TRBV13 to TRBJ2-3; no definite D call. The CDR3 runs to 12 residues. Germline V gene sequence: CDR1 PRHDT, CDR2 FYEKMQ (reference sequence). The germline V and J ends were trimmed by 0 bases and 6 bases, with 4 bases remaining between them. The CDR3 spells CASSLGRDTQYF. The CDR3 DNA follows: TGTGCCAGCAGCTTAGGCCGGGATACGCAGTATTTT.

The chain's CDR3 is CASSLKLAGDEQFF. CDR3 nucleotide sequence: TGCGCCAGCAGCTTAAAACTAGCGGGAGACGAGCAGTTCTTC. The chain couples TRBV5-1 to TRBJ2-1; TRBD2 agrees at 11 bases. The CDR3 contains 14 residues. Germline lookup yields CDR1 SGHRS and CDR2 YFSETQ. The ends lost 2 bases at V and 10 bases at J; junction bases unmatched: 5.

CDR3 DNA: TGTGCCAGCAGTGAACGAGACTATGGAAACACCATATATTTT. This translates into CASSERDYGNTIYF. The chain links TRBV2 to TRBJ1-3; no clear D. The CDR3 runs to 14 residues. Germline CDR1 and CDR2: SNHLY and FYNNEI. V was pared by 2 bases and J by 3 bases, with 8 bases between.

The J gene is TRBJ1-4, the V gene TRBV2, with 7 bases matching TRBD1. V gave up 0 bases and J gave up 7 bases; unmatched junction bases: 5. This CDR3 is built from 15 residues. Germline CDR1 SNHLY, CDR2 FYNNEI. The CDR3 protein is CASSEARGGGEKLFF. The CDR3 region has the DNA TGTGCCAGCAGTGAAGCGCGAGGGGGCGGTGAAAAACTGTTTTTT.

V gene TRBV2 combines with J gene TRBJ1-1, with D perhaps TRBD1 (5 bases). The CDR3 contains 15 residues. V was trimmed by 7 bases and J by 2 bases, leaving 17 bases between them. Germline V gives CDR1 SNHLY, CDR2 FYNNEI. CDR3 coding DNA: TGTGCCAGCAAGGGACGGAGCGGGGTTAACACTGAAGCTTTCTTT. This translates into CASKGRSGVNTEAFF.

The chain couples TRBV27 to TRBJ1-2; TRBD1 might be the D (6 bases). Germline V gene sequence: CDR1 MNHEY, CDR2 SMNVEV (reference sequence). The length of the CDR3 is 13 residues. V dropped 4 bases and J dropped 8 bases, with 14 bases sitting between them. In nucleotides, the CDR3 is TGTGCCAGCAGTTCATTCAGGGGATTGGGCTACACCTTC. It translates to CASSSFRGLGYTF.

This sequence joins TRBV6-6 and TRBJ1-4; D unresolved. Trimming cost V 6 bases and J 3 bases, with 11 bases left between them. CDR1 is MNHNY, CDR2 SVGAGI, per germline (reference sequence). The CDR3 totals 14 residues. Written as DNA, the CDR3 is TGTGCCAGCAGCAGACACGAAGCTAATGAAAAACTGTTTTTT. It codes for CASSRHEANEKLFF.

The rearrangement links TRBV28 to TRBJ1-1; the D gene is possibly TRBD1 (5 bases). There are 15 residues in the CDR3. Trimming shortened V by 1 base and J by 1 base, and 10 bases separated the two germline ends. Per the germline V gene, CDR1 is MDHEN and CDR2 is SYDVKM. The CDR3 region is CASSLSYRRNTEAFF. DNA for the CDR3: TGTGCCAGCAGTTTATCATACAGGAGGAACACTGAAGCTTTCTTT.

This chain joins TRBV6-1 and TRBJ2-7; 8 nucleotides match TRBD2. The CDR3 has 15 amino acids. V dropped 1 base and J dropped 2; count of bases not matched to a gene: 4. The germline CDR1 and CDR2 sequences are MNHNS and SASEGT. The CDR3 reads CASSEGLATAYEQYF. The CDR3, as DNA: TGTGCCAGCAGTGAAGGACTAGCGACCGCCTACGAGCAGTACTTC.

The rearrangement joins TRBV30 to TRBJ2-1; D is ambiguous. The CDR3 covers 13 residues. Between the trimmed V and J ends, which lost 4 bases and 3 bases, there was a span of 10 bases. The germline V gene encodes CDR1 GTSNPN and CDR2 SVGIG (reference sequence). The CDR3 nucleotides are TGTGCCTGGAACGAGGAACACTACAATGAGCAGTTCTTC. The encoded protein is CAWNEEHYNEQFF.

The chain joins TRBV7-9 to TRBJ2-1; weak D call: TRBD2 (5 bases). V lost 4 bases and J lost 3, with 10 bases in between. CDR1 and CDR2 (germline): SEHNR, FQNEAQ (reference sequence). CDR3 length: 14 residues. CDR3 in amino acids: CASSSEGSYNEQFF. Written as DNA, the CDR3 is TGTGCCAGCAGCTCCGAAGGGAGCTACAATGAGCAGTTCTTC.

The rearrangement links TRBV9 to TRBJ2-2; 13 nucleotides align to TRBD2. Trimming took 3 bases from V and 2 from J; bases not matched to a gene: 7. The CDR3 spans 18 residues. The germline CDR1 and CDR2 sequences are SGDLS and YYNGEE. The CDR3 loop is CASSETSGRAGNTGELFF. The DNA for the CDR3 is TGTGCCAGCAGCGAAACTAGCGGGAGGGCCGGCAACACCGGGGAGCTGTTTTTT.

This chain uses TRBV29-1 with TRBJ2-7, with 8 positions matching TRBD1. This CDR3 has 13 amino acids. Germline V gene data show CDR1 as SQVTM and CDR2 as ANQGSEA. J lost 6 bases, V lost 8 bases, and 12 bases had no gene match. CDR3 coding DNA: TGCAGCATACCCGGACAGGGCCGGGCCGAGCAGTACTTC. Encoded protein: CSIPGQGRAEQYF.

With respect to this clone: Other DNA variants within this sample encode the same CDR3. This sequence joins TRBV27 and TRBJ1-5; D gene uncertain. V lost 5 bases and J lost 7, with 9 bases in between. Germline V lookup: CDR1 MNHEY, CDR2 SMNVEV (reference sequence). The CDR3 runs to 12 residues. This CDR3 reads CASSANNQPQHF. DNA for the CDR3: TGTGCCAGCAGTGCCAACAACCAGCCCCAGCATTTT.